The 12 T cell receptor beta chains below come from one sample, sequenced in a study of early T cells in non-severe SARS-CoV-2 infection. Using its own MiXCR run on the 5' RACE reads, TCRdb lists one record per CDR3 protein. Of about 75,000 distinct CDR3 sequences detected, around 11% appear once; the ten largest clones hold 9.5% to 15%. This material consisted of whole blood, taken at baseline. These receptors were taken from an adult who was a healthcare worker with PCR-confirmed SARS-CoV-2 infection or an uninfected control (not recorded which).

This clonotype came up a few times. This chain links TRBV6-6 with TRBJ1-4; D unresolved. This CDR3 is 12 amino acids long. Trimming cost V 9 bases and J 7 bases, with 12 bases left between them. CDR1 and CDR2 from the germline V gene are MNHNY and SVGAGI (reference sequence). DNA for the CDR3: TGTGCCAGTTTGATGGGAAGTGAAAAACTGTTTTTT. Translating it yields CASLMGSEKLFF.

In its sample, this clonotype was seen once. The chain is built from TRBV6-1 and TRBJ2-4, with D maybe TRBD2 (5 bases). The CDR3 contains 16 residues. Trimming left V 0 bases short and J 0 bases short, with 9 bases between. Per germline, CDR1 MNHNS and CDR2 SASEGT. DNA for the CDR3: TGTGCCAGCAGTGAAGCTGGACTTATAGCCAAAAACATTCAGTACTTC. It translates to CASSEAGLIAKNIQYF.

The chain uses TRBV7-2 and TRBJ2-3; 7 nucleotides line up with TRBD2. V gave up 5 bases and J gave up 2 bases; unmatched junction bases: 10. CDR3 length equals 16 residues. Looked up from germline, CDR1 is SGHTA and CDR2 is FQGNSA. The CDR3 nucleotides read TGTGCCAGCAGCACTAGGGCCGGGACTAACACAGATACGCAGTATTTT. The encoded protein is CASSTRAGTNTDTQYF.

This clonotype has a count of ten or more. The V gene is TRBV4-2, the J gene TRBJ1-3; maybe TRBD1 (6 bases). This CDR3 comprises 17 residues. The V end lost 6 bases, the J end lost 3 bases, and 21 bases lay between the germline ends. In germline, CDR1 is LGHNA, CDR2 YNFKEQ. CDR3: CASSPYSPGAGGNTIYF. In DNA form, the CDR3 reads TGTGCCAGCAGTCCCTATAGCCCGGGGGCTGGTGGAAACACCATATATTTT.

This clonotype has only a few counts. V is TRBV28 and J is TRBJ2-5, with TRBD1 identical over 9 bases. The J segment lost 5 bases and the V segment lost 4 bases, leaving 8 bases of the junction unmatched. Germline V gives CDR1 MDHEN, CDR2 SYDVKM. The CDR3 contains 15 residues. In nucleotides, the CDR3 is TGTGCCAGCAGTTCCGCGGGACAGGGAGGGGAGACCCAGTACTTC. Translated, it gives CASSSAGQGGETQYF.

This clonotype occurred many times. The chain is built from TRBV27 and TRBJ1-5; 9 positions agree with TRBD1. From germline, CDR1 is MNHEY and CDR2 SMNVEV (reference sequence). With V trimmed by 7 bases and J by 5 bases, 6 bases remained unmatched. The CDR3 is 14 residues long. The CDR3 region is CASKGQGDYQPQHF. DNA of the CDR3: TGTGCCAGCAAGGGACAGGGAGATTATCAGCCCCAGCATTTT.

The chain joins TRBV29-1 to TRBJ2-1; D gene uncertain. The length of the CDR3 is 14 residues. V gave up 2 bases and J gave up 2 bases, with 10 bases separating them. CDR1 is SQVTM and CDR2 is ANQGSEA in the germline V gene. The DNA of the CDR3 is TGCAGCGTTGAAAAGCAGGACGCCTACAATGAGCAGTTCTTC. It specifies CSVEKQDAYNEQFF.

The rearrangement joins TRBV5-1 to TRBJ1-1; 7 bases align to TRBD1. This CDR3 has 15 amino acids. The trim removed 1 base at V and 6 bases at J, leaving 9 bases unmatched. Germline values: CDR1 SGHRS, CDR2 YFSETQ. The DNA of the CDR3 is TGCGCCAGCAGCTTGACTCACAGGGGTTCCGCTGAAGCTTTCTTT. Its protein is CASSLTHRGSAEAFF.

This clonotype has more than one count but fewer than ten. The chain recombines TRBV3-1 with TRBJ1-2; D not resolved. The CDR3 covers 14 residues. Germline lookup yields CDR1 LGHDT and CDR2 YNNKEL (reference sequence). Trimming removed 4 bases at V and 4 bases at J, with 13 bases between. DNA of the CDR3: TGTGCCAGCAGCCCCTCGTGGGATACCTATGGCTACACCTTC. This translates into CASSPSWDTYGYTF.

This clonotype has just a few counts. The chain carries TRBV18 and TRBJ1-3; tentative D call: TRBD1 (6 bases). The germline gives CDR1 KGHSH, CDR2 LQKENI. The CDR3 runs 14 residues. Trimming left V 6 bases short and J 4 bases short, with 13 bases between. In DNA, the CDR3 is TGTGCCAGCTCTCCCACAGGGAACGGAAACACCATATATTTT. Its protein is CASSPTGNGNTIYF.

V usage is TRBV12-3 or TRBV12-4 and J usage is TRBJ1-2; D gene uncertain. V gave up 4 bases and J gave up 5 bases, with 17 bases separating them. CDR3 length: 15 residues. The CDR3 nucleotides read TGTGCCAGCAGTTGGACGTCCTCTGGGAATTATGGCTACACCTTC. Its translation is CASSWTSSGNYGYTF.

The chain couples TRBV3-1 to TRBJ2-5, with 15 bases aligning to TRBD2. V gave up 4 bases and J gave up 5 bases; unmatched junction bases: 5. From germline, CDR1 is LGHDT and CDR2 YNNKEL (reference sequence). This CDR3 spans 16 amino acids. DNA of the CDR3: TGTGCCAGCAGCCGGACTAGCGGGGGGGCAGGCGAGACCCAGTACTTC. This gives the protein CASSRTSGGAGETQYF.